This TCR beta chain was identified during a study of blood T cell repertoires in COVID-19. Study as a whole: In each case, the material was cDNA or gDNA derived from T cells, B-cell-depleted T cells, or PBMCs.

In the original processing: Using reference gene primer amplification, nucleated cell counts were estimated. Measured with immunoSEQ multiplex PCR; TCRdb has only the in-frame clones, and not every one. V and J calls and clone size follow that table, whereas D and trimming were derived from the DNA. The table has some 330,000 clones, approximately 90% seen once. Germline CDR1 is SGHTA and CDR2 is FQGNSA. Trimming removed 1 base at V and 3 bases at J, with 13 bases between. The CDR3 covers 15 residues. Participants were aged roughly 18 to 95 years, lived in 20 to 25 US areas, and enrolled virtually. Participant-given clinical history determined each cohort assignment. This clone was observed once.

V and J are TRBV7-2 and TRBJ2-7; tentative D call: TRBD2 (6 bases). The material sequenced was PBMCs or T cells enriched from blood (not recorded which). The source is a man aged 25 to 40 who had recovered from COVID-19. The CDR3, as DNA: TGTGCCAGCAGCTTAGGCCGGGACTTCCGCTACGAGCAGTACTTC. Translating it yields CASSLGRDFRYEQYF.